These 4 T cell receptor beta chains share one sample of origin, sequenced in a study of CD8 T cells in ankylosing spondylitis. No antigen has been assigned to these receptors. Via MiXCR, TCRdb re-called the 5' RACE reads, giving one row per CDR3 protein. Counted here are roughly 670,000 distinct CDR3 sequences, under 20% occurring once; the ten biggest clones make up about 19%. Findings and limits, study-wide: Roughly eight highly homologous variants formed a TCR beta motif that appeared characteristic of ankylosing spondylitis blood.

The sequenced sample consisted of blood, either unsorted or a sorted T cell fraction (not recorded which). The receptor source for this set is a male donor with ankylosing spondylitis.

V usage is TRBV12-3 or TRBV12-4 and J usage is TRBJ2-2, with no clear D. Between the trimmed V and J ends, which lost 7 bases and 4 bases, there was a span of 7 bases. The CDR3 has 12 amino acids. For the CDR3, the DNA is TGTGCCAGCACCAGCTTCACCGGGGAGCTGTTTTTT. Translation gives CASTSFTGELFF.

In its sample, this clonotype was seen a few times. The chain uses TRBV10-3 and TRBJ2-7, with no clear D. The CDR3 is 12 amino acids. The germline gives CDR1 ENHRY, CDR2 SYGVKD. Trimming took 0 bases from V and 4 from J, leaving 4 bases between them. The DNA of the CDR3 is TGTGCCATCAGTGAGTCGGGTTACGAGCAGTACTTC. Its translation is CAISESGYEQYF.

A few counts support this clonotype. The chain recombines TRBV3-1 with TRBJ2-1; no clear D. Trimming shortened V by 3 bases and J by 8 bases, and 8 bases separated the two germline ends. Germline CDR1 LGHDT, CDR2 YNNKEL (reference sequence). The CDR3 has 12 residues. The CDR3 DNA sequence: TGTGCCAGCAGCCATCAAACTTATGAGCAGTTCTTC. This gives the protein CASSHQTYEQFF.

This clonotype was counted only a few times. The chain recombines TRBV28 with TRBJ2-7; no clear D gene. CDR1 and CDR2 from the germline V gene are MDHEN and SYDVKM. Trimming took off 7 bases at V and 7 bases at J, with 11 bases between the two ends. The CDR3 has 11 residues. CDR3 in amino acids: CASNNRWEQYF. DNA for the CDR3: TGTGCCAGCAATAACCGGTGGGAGCAGTACTTC.